The 7 T cell receptor beta chains presented below share a single source sample, sequenced in a study of blood T cell repertoires in COVID-19. The table came from immunoSEQ multiplex PCR; TCRdb's copy has only in-frame clones and leaves some out. The sample has about 140,000 clones, 82% seen once; the top ten hold about 4.2%. Sequenced: peripheral blood. The source is an elderly woman with acute or convalescent COVID-19.

This chain connects TRBV2 to TRBJ1-1, with TRBD1 matching 12 bases. With V trimmed by 4 bases and J by 8 bases, 17 bases remained unmatched. CDR3 size: 18 residues. Germline assignment: CDR1 SNHLY and CDR2 FYNNEI. The CDR3 coding sequence is TGTGCCAGCAGTGCTTCCCTCGGGACAGGGGGCCCACTCGCCGAAGCTTTCTTT. Protein sequence: CASSASLGTGGPLAEAFF.

This chain joins TRBV6-5 and TRBJ1-2; D gene unclear. Looked up from germline, CDR1 is MNHEY and CDR2 is SVGAGI. The V end lost 6 bases, the J end lost 6 bases, and 14 bases lay between the germline ends. The CDR3 covers 13 residues. CDR3 protein: CASRSSGSDGYTF. CDR3 DNA sequence: TGTGCCAGCAGGTCCTCGGGGTCCGATGGCTACACCTTC.

This clone has only a few counts. V usage is TRBV7-8 and J usage is TRBJ2-1; 8 nucleotides align to TRBD2. The germline gives CDR1 SGHVS, CDR2 FQNEAQ. Germline trimming cut 5 bases from V and 10 bases from J; bases unmatched to any gene: 7. This CDR3 contains 13 residues. This CDR3 reads CASSARLATEQFF. CDR3 coding DNA: TGTGCCAGCAGCGCCCGACTAGCGACGGAGCAGTTCTTC.

J is TRBJ1-2 and V is TRBV7-8; D unclear. Germline V gives CDR1 SGHVS, CDR2 FQNEAQ. The CDR3 is 16 amino acids. Trimming removed 5 bases from V and 1 base from J, with 17 bases in between. In nucleotides, the CDR3 is TGTGCCAGCAGCAGACCTCGCGGAGATCTTAACTATGGCTACACCTTC. It yields the protein CASSRPRGDLNYGYTF.

This chain uses TRBV6-5 with TRBJ1-5; a weak D match, TRBD1 (5 bases). Germline V CDR1 and CDR2: MNHEY, SVGAGI. Trimming took 5 bases from V and 5 from J, leaving 10 bases between them. The CDR3 extends over 13 amino acids. The CDR3 is CASSPRGDQPQHF. The CDR3 DNA sequence: TGTGCCAGCAGTCCACGGGGGGATCAGCCCCAGCATTTT.

CDR3 sequence (DNA): TGTGCCAGCAGTTTAACAGGGGGCACCGGGGAGCTGTTTTTT. It encodes CASSLTGGTGELFF. V is TRBV25-1 and J is TRBJ2-2, with TRBD1 identical over 8 bases. J gave up 4 bases and V 5 bases, and 3 bases lay outside the gene matches. This CDR3 has 14 residues. Germline loops: CDR1 MGHDK, CDR2 SYGVNS.

The chain is built from TRBV4-1 and TRBJ2-5, with 12 bases matching TRBD2. The CDR3 consists of 16 residues. The V gene end was trimmed by 4 bases and the J gene end by 3 bases; junction bases not matched to a gene: 6. Per the germline V gene, CDR1 is MGHRA and CDR2 is YSYEKL. The DNA of the CDR3 is TGCGCCAGCAGCCGCCTAGGACTAGCGGGAAAAGAGACCCAGTACTTC. Translating gives CASSRLGLAGKETQYF.